Shown below are 20 T cell receptor beta chains from a single sample sequenced in a study of CD8 T cells in ankylosing spondylitis. TCRdb re-called the 5' RACE reads through MiXCR, storing one row per CDR3 protein. The data contain 30,000 to 45,000 distinct CDR3 sequences, approximately 11% of them singletons. Sample: synovial fluid, either unsorted or a sorted T cell fraction (not recorded which). These receptors originate from a male donor with ankylosing spondylitis.

This clonotype is labeled as medium-sized (0.01 to 0.1%). This chain joins TRBV29-1 and TRBJ1-1; no definite D call. This CDR3 is built from 12 residues. The germline V and J ends were trimmed by 4 bases and 0 bases, with 6 bases remaining between them. CDR1 SQVTM and CDR2 ANQGSEA come from the germline V gene. CDR3 sequence reads: CSVVQLNTEAFF. CDR3 DNA sequence: TGCAGCGTTGTACAGCTGAACACTGAAGCTTTCTTT.

This clonotype was found many times. The chain is built from TRBV7-9 and TRBJ2-4; D possibly matches TRBD1 or TRBD2 (6 bases each). This CDR3 contains 16 residues. Germline CDR1 and CDR2: SEHNR and FQNEAQ (reference sequence). Trimming removed 5 bases at V and 4 bases at J, with 18 bases between. This chain's CDR3 is CASSPLEEGGKNIQYF. The CDR3 DNA sequence: TGTGCCAGCAGCCCCCTGGAGGAGGGGGGAAAAAACATTCAGTACTTC. Complete variable domain (other parts from reference TRBV7-9 and TRBJ2-4): DTGVSQNPRHKITKRGQNVTFRCDPISEHNRLYWYRQTLGQGPEFLTYFQNEAQLEKSRLLSDRFSAERPKGSFSTLEIQRTEQGDSAMYLCASSPLEEGGKNIQYFGAGTRLSVL.

In its sample, this clonotype was seen a few times. This chain connects TRBV7-8 to TRBJ1-3, with D unclear. V was pared by 4 bases and J by 4 bases, with 17 bases between. This CDR3 comprises 16 residues. CDR1 SGHVS and CDR2 FQNEAQ come from the germline V gene. CDR3 sequence: CASSSIIGPVGNTIYF. The DNA for the CDR3 is TGTGCCAGCAGCTCCATCATTGGGCCTGTAGGAAACACCATATATTTT.

This clonotype occurred many times. V usage is TRBV6-2 or TRBV6-3 and J usage is TRBJ2-7; 8 nucleotides line up with TRBD2. This CDR3 spans 12 amino acids. Germline V gene data show CDR1 as MNHEY and CDR2 as SVGEGT. The junction had 2 bases not matched to a gene; V was cut back by 7 bases and J by 3 bases. The chain's CDR3 is CASTSGYYEQYF. CDR3 bases: TGTGCCAGCACTAGCGGGTACTACGAGCAGTACTTC.

This clonotype has ten or more counts. As DNA, the CDR3 is TGTGCCACCAGTGGGGGAATTTACAATGAGCAGTTCTTC. It yields the protein CATSGGIYNEQFF. The chain carries TRBV24-1 and TRBJ2-1; D is unclear. Per the germline V gene, CDR1 is KGHDR and CDR2 is SFDVKD. Trimming cost V 5 bases and J 4 bases, with 8 bases left between them. The CDR3 has 13 amino acids.

This clonotype was observed many times. V and J are TRBV6-2 or TRBV6-3 and TRBJ1-1, with a tentative D call TRBD1 (5 bases). Trimming took off 6 bases at V and 7 bases at J, with 18 bases between the two ends. The CDR3 is 14 residues long. Per the germline V gene, CDR1 is MNHEY and CDR2 is SVGEGT. CDR3 in DNA: TGTGCCAGCAGCCCAGCCACAGGAGGGGATGAAGCTTTCTTT. Its protein product is CASSPATGGDEAFF.

V and J are TRBV7-9 and TRBJ1-2; no firm D call. V shed 5 bases and J shed 6 bases, with 13 bases lying between them. The CDR3 covers 13 residues. The germline CDR1 and CDR2 sequences are SEHNR and FQNEAQ (reference sequence). The CDR3 sequence: CASSISLTDGYTF. CDR3 nucleotide sequence: TGTGCCAGCAGCATCTCCCTGACCGATGGCTACACCTTC.

This sequence joins TRBV27 and TRBJ1-6; D is unresolved. Germline V CDR1 and CDR2: MNHEY, SMNVEV (reference sequence). V was trimmed by 6 bases and J by 10 bases, leaving 13 bases between them. The CDR3 runs 13 residues. Written as DNA, the CDR3 is TGTGCCAGCAGCTTGGAGGGCTGGTCACCCCTCCACTTT. The encoded protein is CASSLEGWSPLHF.

The V gene is TRBV11-3, the J gene TRBJ2-1, with 12 nucleotides matching TRBD2. Germline assignment: CDR1 SGHNT and CDR2 YENEEA. V trimming: 2 bases; J trimming: 7 bases; junction bases outside the gene matches: 6. The CDR3 length is 16 residues. The CDR3 sequence is CASSLKGLAGPNEQFF. The DNA of the CDR3 is TGTGCCAGCAGCTTAAAGGGACTAGCGGGTCCAAATGAGCAGTTCTTC.

The chain couples TRBV7-9 to TRBJ2-7; D not certain. CDR3 size: 11 residues. The ends were cut back, 5 bases at V and 3 bases at J, with 5 bases in the middle. The germline V gene encodes CDR1 SEHNR and CDR2 FQNEAQ (reference sequence). CDR3 protein: CASSIFYEQYF. CDR3 nucleotides: TGTGCCAGCAGCATATTCTACGAGCAGTACTTC.

This clonotype was detected ten times or more. This chain connects TRBV25-1 to TRBJ2-3; D not resolved. Germline V gene data show CDR1 as MGHDK and CDR2 as SYGVNS. V gave up 3 bases and J gave up 0 bases, with 13 bases separating them. This CDR3 is built from 16 residues. CDR3 in amino acids: CASSDALALSTDTQYF. The CDR3, as DNA: TGTGCCAGCAGTGACGCCTTGGCTCTTAGCACAGATACGCAGTATTTT.

This clonotype was recorded at least ten times. The V and J genes are TRBV10-3 and TRBJ2-7, with 7 bases that match TRBD2. The CDR3 is made up of 15 amino acids. Germline assignment: CDR1 ENHRY and CDR2 SYGVKD. The V segment lost 5 bases and the J segment 0 bases; nucleotides outside the gene matches: 7. DNA of the CDR3: TGTGCCATCAGTTTGGGGGGGGAGAGCTCCTACGAGCAGTACTTC. Protein product: CAISLGGESSYEQYF.

A few counts support this clonotype. The chain couples TRBV7-9 to TRBJ2-4; 7 bases fit TRBD2. Trimming removed 2 bases from V and 0 bases from J; junction bases left unmatched: 1. Germline lookup yields CDR1 SEHNR and CDR2 FQNEAQ (reference sequence). The CDR3 spans 15 residues. CDR3 DNA: TGTGCCAGCAGCTTACCTAGCGGAGCCAAAAACATTCAGTACTTC. This codes for CASSLPSGAKNIQYF.

This clonotype was seen at least ten times. The chain couples TRBV29-1 to TRBJ2-7, with no clear D. There are 11 residues in the CDR3. V was shortened by 4 bases and J by 2 bases, with 6 bases between the two germline ends. The germline V gene encodes CDR1 SQVTM and CDR2 ANQGSEA. The CDR3: CSVGPTYEQYF. CDR3 bases: TGCAGCGTTGGACCTACCTACGAGCAGTACTTC.

The V gene is TRBV2, the J gene TRBJ2-5; D may be TRBD1 (6 bases). Germline CDR1 and CDR2: SNHLY and FYNNEI. This CDR3 has 15 residues. Between the trimmed V and J ends, which lost 6 bases and 0 bases, there was a span of 14 bases. In DNA form, the CDR3 reads TGTGCCAGCAGCGCTGATTGGGACAACCAAGAGACCCAGTACTTC. Encoded protein: CASSADWDNQETQYF.

The sample holds a few counts of this clonotype. The chain recombines TRBV27 with TRBJ2-7; D is perhaps TRBD1 or TRBD2 (6 bases each). The germline V gene encodes CDR1 MNHEY and CDR2 SMNVEV (reference sequence). CDR3 length equals 17 residues. V was shortened by 7 bases and J by 2 bases, with 24 bases between the two germline ends. The CDR3 here is CASTSGAGDPSPYEQYF. The DNA for the CDR3 is TGTGCCAGCACCTCGGGGGCAGGGGACCCCTCACCCTACGAGCAGTACTTC.

This clonotype has ten or more counts. This chain joins TRBV6-5 and TRBJ1-1; D may be TRBD1 (5 bases). The CDR3 loop spans 12 amino acids. Trimming took 6 bases from V and 3 from J, leaving 8 bases between them. CDR1 is MNHEY, CDR2 SVGAGI, per germline. CDR3 region: CASRAGYTEAFF. In nucleotides, the CDR3 is TGTGCCAGCAGGGCAGGGTACACTGAAGCTTTCTTT.

Many counts were recorded for this clonotype. The CDR3 nucleotides read TGTGCCAGCAGCTTCGCGGACAGGGGCAGGACTGAAGCTTTCTTT. This translates into CASSFADRGRTEAFF. This chain uses TRBV5-5 with TRBJ1-1; 9 nucleotides align to TRBD1. CDR3 length: 15 residues. The junction had 7 bases not matched to a gene; V was cut back by 2 bases and J by 5 bases. Germline lookup yields CDR1 SGHKS and CDR2 YYEKEE (reference sequence).

The chain links TRBV4-3 to TRBJ1-5, with D perhaps matching TRBD1 (6 bases). There are 16 residues in the CDR3. V lost 0 bases to trimming and J lost 4 bases, with 13 bases between them. The germline CDR1 and CDR2 sequences are LGHNA and YSLEER. The DNA for the CDR3 is TGCGCCAGCAGCCAAGAAGCCAGGGGCGGGAATCAGCCCCAGCATTTT. It encodes CASSQEARGGNQPQHF.

By proportion, this clonotype is medium-sized (0.01 to 0.1%). V gene TRBV5-6 combines with J gene TRBJ2-7, with 9 bases lining up with TRBD2. The CDR3 runs 13 residues. The V segment lost 0 bases and the J segment 7 bases; nucleotides outside the gene matches: 2. Germline values: CDR1 SGHDT, CDR2 YYEEEE. This CDR3 reads CASSLVAGGEQYF. The CDR3 DNA reads TGTGCCAGCAGCTTGGTGGCGGGAGGGGAGCAGTACTTC.